This entry lists 20 T cell receptor beta chains sequenced from one sample in a study of blood T cell repertoires in COVID-19. Only in-frame clones appear in the TCRdb table, and some are missing; sequencing was by immunoSEQ multiplex PCR. Altogether tens of thousands of clones are present, approximately 88% being singletons, with the ten largest covering over 9.5%. Sequencing input: peripheral blood. The receptors were gathered from a human donor with active COVID-19. The donor label of this sample is uncertain.

The rearrangement links TRBV3-1 (or the pseudogene TRBV3-2) to TRBJ2-7; D remains unclear. Trimming left V 2 bases short and J 2 bases short, with 7 bases between. This CDR3 spans 13 amino acids. CDR1 LGHDT and CDR2 YNNKEL come from the germline V gene (reference sequence). CDR3 region: CASSQTYTYEQYF. The CDR3 nucleotides are TGTGCCAGCAGCCAAACATACACCTACGAGCAGTACTTC.

The chain combines TRBV7-2 with TRBJ2-2; 12 nucleotides align to TRBD2. V gave up 1 base and J gave up 5 bases; unmatched junction bases: 2. CDR3 size: 16 residues. Germline V gene data show CDR1 as SGHTA and CDR2 as FQGNSA. The CDR3 region is CASSLETSGRTGELFF. The CDR3 region has the DNA TGTGCCAGCAGCTTAGAAACTAGCGGGAGGACCGGGGAGCTGTTTTTT. The full variable domain, rest sourced from reference TRBV7-2 and TRBJ2-2, is GAGVSQSPSNKVTEKGKDVELRCDPISGHTALYWYRQSLGQGLEFLIYFQGNSAPDKSGLPSDRFSAERTGGSVSTLTIQRTQQEDSAVYLCASSLETSGRTGELFFGEGSRLTVL.

Concerning this clone: At one end, the junction sequence differs from germline, possibly due to a read error. The chain is built from TRBV7-7 and TRBJ2-1; 10 bases align to TRBD2. Germline V gene lookup returns CDR1 SSHAT and CDR2 FNYEAQ (reference sequence). CDR3 size: 15 residues. The CDR3 coding sequence is TGTGCTAGCAGCTTAACCCTAGCGGGAGACGGTGAGCAGTTCTTC. Its translation: CASSLTLAGDGEQFF.

Only a few counts were recorded for this clone. The chain is built from TRBV6-2 or TRBV6-3 and TRBJ1-2; 9 positions match TRBD1. The CDR3 is 16 residues long. After removal of 5 bases from V and 3 bases from J, the junction contained 10 bases not matched to a gene. Germline V gene data show CDR1 as MNHEY and CDR2 as SVGEGT. The CDR3 sequence: CASSHKQGAQDYGYTF. CDR3 bases: TGTGCCAGCAGTCACAAACAGGGGGCCCAAGACTATGGCTACACCTTC.

V gene TRBV5-4 combines with J gene TRBJ2-7; no clear D. Germline CDR1 is SGHNT and CDR2 is YYREEE (reference sequence). Trimming removed 1 base from V and 1 base from J, with 9 bases in between. The CDR3 is made up of 14 amino acids. CDR3: CASSLYFASYEQYF. The CDR3 DNA reads TGTGCCAGCAGCTTGTATTTTGCGTCCTACGAGCAGTACTTC.

This clone was detected once. The V gene is TRBV14, the J gene TRBJ2-1; 12 bases match TRBD2. The germline V gene has CDR1 SGHDN and CDR2 FVKESK. The J segment lost 7 bases and the V segment lost 6 bases, leaving 4 bases of the junction unmatched. This CDR3 spans 14 amino acids. DNA for the CDR3: TGTGCCAGCAGTGGGCTAGCGGGAGGGAATGAGCAGTTCTTC. Its translation is CASSGLAGGNEQFF.

V is TRBV7-8 and J is TRBJ2-7, with D perhaps TRBD2 (5 bases). Trimming took 7 bases from V and 3 from J, leaving 13 bases between them. The CDR3 is made up of 13 amino acids. Per the germline V gene, CDR1 is SGHVS and CDR2 is FQNEAQ. CDR3 DNA sequence: TGTGCCAGCATCCCCGGGGAGAGCTACGAGCAGTACTTC. It codes for CASIPGESYEQYF.

This chain joins TRBV5-1 and TRBJ2-4; 12 bases agree with TRBD2. This CDR3 comprises 14 residues. Trimming took 7 bases from V and 7 from J; bases not matched to a gene: 6. CDR1 and CDR2 from the germline V gene are SGHRS and YFSETQ. Here the CDR3 reads CASAPGLAGNIQYF. CDR3 bases: TGCGCCAGCGCTCCCGGACTAGCGGGGAACATTCAGTACTTC.

The chain is built from TRBV28 and TRBJ1-5; no definite D call. The CDR3 loop spans 15 amino acids. Per the germline V gene, CDR1 is MDHEN and CDR2 is SYDVKM. V was pared by 2 bases and J by 2 bases, with 10 bases between. CDR3 amino acids: CASSLQVSGNQPQHF. The CDR3 nucleotides are TGTGCCAGCAGTTTACAGGTGTCGGGCAATCAGCCCCAGCATTTT.

The chain carries TRBV18 and TRBJ1-1; D gene unclear. The CDR3 runs 13 residues. Deletions cut 3 bases from V and 8 bases from J, with 13 bases between. Germline assignment: CDR1 KGHSH and CDR2 LQKENI. CDR3 protein: CASSPTAGTEAFF. The CDR3 DNA reads as TGTGCCAGCTCACCTACCGCGGGAACCGAAGCTTTCTTT.

The rearrangement uses TRBV5-3 and TRBJ2-5; tentatively, D is TRBD2 (6 bases). TRBV5-3 is reported as an ORF; its role is uncertain. V was clipped by 5 bases and J by 1 base, with 9 bases between them. The CDR3 is made up of 13 amino acids. In DNA form, the CDR3 reads TGTGCCAGAAGTCCGGGGGTCCAAGAGACCCAGTACTTC. The encoded protein is CARSPGVQETQYF.

V usage is TRBV6-1 and J usage is TRBJ1-1; TRBD1 might be the D (5 bases). V lost 3 bases and J lost 6, with 14 bases in between. Germline assignment: CDR1 MNHNS and CDR2 SASEGT. The CDR3 extends over 14 amino acids. The CDR3: CASSEAGRRSEAFF. As DNA, the CDR3 is TGTGCCAGCAGTGAGGCGGGACGGAGGTCTGAAGCTTTCTTT.

The rearrangement links TRBV11-3 to TRBJ1-4; tentatively, D is TRBD1 (5 bases). V gave up 3 bases and J gave up 10 bases, with 18 bases separating them. Germline lookup yields CDR1 SGHNT and CDR2 YENEEA. The CDR3 is 15 amino acids. The CDR3 bases are TGTGCCAGCAGCTTTGGGGGGGGTCCGGGAGTAAAACTGTTTTTT. This translates into CASSFGGGPGVKLFF.

The chain combines TRBV24-1 with TRBJ2-1; TRBD1 agrees at 8 bases. V gave up 9 bases and J gave up 7 bases; unmatched junction bases: 7. The CDR3 has 13 amino acids. Germline CDR1 reads KGHDR; CDR2 reads SFDVKD. CDR3 sequence (DNA): TGTGCCACCGGCGGACAGGGTGGAAATGAGCAGTTCTTC. Protein: CATGGQGGNEQFF.

The chain uses TRBV27 and TRBJ2-1, with D perhaps TRBD2 (5 bases). Germline values: CDR1 MNHEY, CDR2 SMNVEV (reference sequence). The ends were cut back, 6 bases at V and 6 bases at J, with 18 bases in the middle. This CDR3 region has 15 residues. The CDR3 is CASSPWRLEGNEQFF. Written as DNA, the CDR3 is TGTGCCAGCAGCCCGTGGAGGCTTGAAGGCAATGAGCAGTTCTTC.

The J gene is TRBJ2-3, the V gene TRBV11-3; tentative D call: TRBD2 (5 bases). V dropped 5 bases and J dropped 1 base, with 10 bases sitting between them. The germline V gene has CDR1 SGHNT and CDR2 YENEEA. The length of the CDR3 is 14 residues. CDR3 protein: CASSRRGGTDTQYF. CDR3 bases: TGTGCCAGCAGCCGTCGGGGAGGCACAGATACGCAGTATTTT.

This CDR3 reads CASSWGDGEPPETQYF. CDR3 coding DNA: TGTGCCAGCAGCTGGGGGGATGGAGAGCCACCAGAGACCCAGTACTTC. The V call is TRBV7-9, the J call TRBJ2-5; D may be TRBD2 (6 bases). Germline assignment: CDR1 SEHNR and CDR2 FQNEAQ (reference sequence). Deletions cut 4 bases from V and 4 bases from J, with 19 bases between. CDR3 size: 16 residues.

The gene calls are TRBV19 and TRBJ2-7, with D perhaps matching TRBD2 (6 bases). CDR1 and CDR2 from the germline V gene are LNHDA and SQIVND (reference sequence). This CDR3 spans 14 amino acids. The V end lost 5 bases, the J end lost 5 bases, and 16 bases lay between the germline ends. CDR3 nucleotides: TGTGCCAGTAGTCCCCGGAGGGTGTGGGACGAGCAGTACTTC. Translation: CASSPRRVWDEQYF.

The V and J genes are TRBV2 and TRBJ2-4; no reliable D call. There are 13 residues in the CDR3. CDR1 SNHLY and CDR2 FYNNEI come from the germline V gene. Trimming cost V 4 bases and J 0 bases, with 4 bases left between them. Written as DNA, the CDR3 is TGTGCCAGCAGTGTCGGAGCCAAAAACATTCAGTACTTC. It specifies CASSVGAKNIQYF.

This chain joins TRBV28 and TRBJ2-2; 7 positions match TRBD2. J lost 0 bases, V lost 6 bases, and 10 bases had no gene match. Per the germline V gene, CDR1 is MDHEN and CDR2 is SYDVKM. This CDR3 contains 17 residues. CDR3 sequence (DNA): TGTGCCAGCAGCCAGCATCCTGGGACTACGAACACCGGGGAGCTGTTTTTT. Translating it yields CASSQHPGTTNTGELFF.